This is a list of T cell receptor beta chains from one sample in a study of cytomegalovirus exposure and HLA in healthy donors. Profiled with immunoSEQ multiplex PCR; TCRdb holds only in-frame clones, not every one. The data contain fewer than 200,000 clones, around 64% of them singletons. Specimen: PBMCs. Receptors were obtained from a woman aged 25 to 39 in good health and CMV-seronegative. Each CDR3 is given with its conserved first and last residue. A D gene is named only where the DNA matches it firmly. Rows give clone size only sometimes, using once, few, many, or a class for an expanded clone.

cdr3_nt	cdr3_aa	clone_size	d_call	v_call	j_call
TGTGCCAGCGCTCGGGGGAATGTGGACAATGAGCAGTTCTTC	CASARGNVDNEQFF	-	-	TRBV7-3	TRBJ2-1
TGTGCCAGCAGCTCCTACGGGGAGAGAGAGACCCAGTACTTC	CASSSYGERETQYF	-	-	TRBV7-6	TRBJ2-5
TGTGCCAGCAGCCACGGGACTAGCGGGAGGGAAACACAGTTCTTC	CASSHGTSGRETQFF	-	TRBD2	TRBV6-5	TRBJ2-1
TGTGCCATCGCACAGGGGGACGAGCAGTACTTC	CAIAQGDEQYF	-	TRBD1	TRBV10-3	TRBJ2-7
TGTGCCATCAGTGATCTAGCGGGAGGGCCGGCCGGGGAGCTGTTTTTT	CAISDLAGGPAGELFF	-	TRBD2	TRBV10-3	TRBJ2-2
TGTGCCATCAGTGCGCTAGCGCTCTCCTACAATGAGCAGTTCTTC	CAISALALSYNEQFF	-	-	TRBV10-3	TRBJ2-1
TGTGCCAGCAGTGGTCGACAGGGGCGCTACACCTTC	CASSGRQGRYTF	-	TRBD1	TRBV6-5	TRBJ1-2
TGTGCCAGCAGTTTAGCCTTTGCGGGAGGTCTCAATGAGCAGTTCTTC	CASSLAFAGGLNEQFF	-	TRBD2	TRBV27	TRBJ2-1
TGCGCCAGCAGCCAAGATGTAGTAGCGGGAGGAGTCGGTCGCGGGGAGCTGTTTTTT	CASSQDVVAGGVGRGELFF	-	TRBD2	TRBV4-3	TRBJ2-2
TGTGCCAGCAGTGGCCCCCGGGACAGGAACACTGAAGCTTTCTTT	CASSGPRDRNTEAFF	-	TRBD1	TRBV25-1	TRBJ1-1
TGTGCCTGGAGTGTTGCGGGAGGGCCTAGCGGGGAGCTGTTTTTT	CAWSVAGGPSGELFF	-	TRBD2	TRBV30	TRBJ2-2
TGTGCCAGCAGTTTGTGGACAGGTGGCACCGGGGAGCTGTTTTTT	CASSLWTGGTGELFF	few	TRBD1	TRBV27	TRBJ2-2
TGCGCCAGCAGCTTGGCCATACAGGGCTCCGCTGAGCAGTTCTTC	CASSLAIQGSAEQFF	-	-	TRBV5-1	TRBJ2-1
TGTGCCAGTAACGGGGGGCGAGGGATCTGGGACACTGAAGCTTTCTTT	CASNGGRGIWDTEAFF	-	-	TRBV19	TRBJ1-1
TGTGCCAGCAGCTTAGTCCGGGACTCCTACGAGCAGTACTTC	CASSLVRDSYEQYF	-	-	TRBV11-3	TRBJ2-7
TGTGCCAGCAGCGCTGACAGGGGTGTAAATTCACCCCTCCACTTT	CASSADRGVNSPLHF	-	TRBD1	TRBV5-4	TRBJ1-6
TGCAGTGCCTACAGGGGCGAGCAGTACTTC	CSAYRGEQYF	-	TRBD1	TRBV20-1	TRBJ2-7
TGCGCCAGCAGCCAAGAAGGTGGTCTAGCGGGAGATGCGGGAGCCAAAAACATTCAGTACTTC	CASSQEGGLAGDAGAKNIQYF	-	TRBD2	TRBV4-3	TRBJ2-4
TGTGCCAGCAGCTTAGTGGGAGCGGGAGATACGCAGTATTTT	CASSLVGAGDTQYF	-	-	TRBV7-6	TRBJ2-3
TGCGCCAGCAGCAACCCGACGGAGTCACACTATGGCTACACCTTC	CASSNPTESHYGYTF	-	-	TRBV5-1	TRBJ1-2
TGTGCCAGCAGTTACCACAGGGGGCCTTTGAACACTGAAGCTTTCTTT	CASSYHRGPLNTEAFF	once	TRBD1	TRBV6-7	TRBJ1-1
TGTGCCAGCAGTGACGGGTCAGGGGACGAGCAGTACTTC	CASSDGSGDEQYF	-	-	TRBV6-4	TRBJ2-7
TGTGCCAGCAGCGTAGGGGGAGGATCGGGCAATCAGCCCCAGCATTTT	CASSVGGGSGNQPQHF	few	-	TRBV9	TRBJ1-5
TGCGCCAGCAGCCAACCGTCGACAGTGAACACTGAAGCTTTCTTT	CASSQPSTVNTEAFF	few	-	TRBV4-1	TRBJ1-1
TGTGCCAGCAGCGAGGAACGTGTGTACACCGGGGAGCTGTTTTTT	CASSEERVYTGELFF	once	-	TRBV4-2	TRBJ2-2
TGTGCCAGCAGCTCGGCGGGAGATACGCAGTATTTT	CASSSAGDTQYF	-	-	TRBV11-2	TRBJ2-3
TGTGCCAGCACCATACGGGGTGGATACCCCCAGTACTTC	CASTIRGGYPQYF	few	-	TRBV6-6	TRBJ2-7
TGTGCCAGCAGCCCCCGGGACATGAACACTGAAGCTTTCTTT	CASSPRDMNTEAFF	few	-	TRBV11-2	TRBJ1-1
TGTGCCAGCAGCTCAGGGGGAGAGACCCAGTACTTC	CASSSGGETQYF	few	TRBD1	TRBV5-4	TRBJ2-5
TGTGCCAGCAGCTTAGTAATCGCGGCACAGGGGGCCTTCAATGAGCAGTTCTTC	CASSLVIAAQGAFNEQFF	-	TRBD1	TRBV11-2	TRBJ2-1
TGTGCCAGCAGCTTGGACTCCACCGGGGAGCTGTTTTTT	CASSLDSTGELFF	-	-	TRBV5-4	TRBJ2-2
TGCAGCGGAGCGGTCGGGACAGGCTACGAGCAGTACTTC	CSGAVGTGYEQYF	-	TRBD1	TRBV29-1	TRBJ2-7